This T cell receptor (beta chain) was documented in a study of blood T cell repertoires in COVID-19. Background on the study: Specimens from acute and convalescent COVID-19 originated in the United States, Italy and Spain. In each case, the material was cDNA or gDNA derived from T cells, B-cell-depleted T cells, or PBMCs.

Trimming removed 5 bases from V and 3 bases from J; junction bases left unmatched: 8. Germline assignment: CDR1 SGHTA and CDR2 FQGTGA. There are 15 residues in the CDR3. In the authors' workflow: Estimation of nucleated cell counts relied on the amplification of reference gene primers. The repertoire was sequenced with immunoSEQ multiplex PCR; TCRdb's copy has only in-frame clones and lacks some. Clone size and the V and J calls come from that table; the DNA yielded D and trimming. The sample holds around 260,000 clones; around 87% are singletons and the top ten take approximately 1.5%. The genes are TRBV7-3 and TRBJ2-3, with 7 nucleotides matching TRBD2. The sample consisted of peripheral blood. The TCR was taken from a woman in her forties who had recovered from COVID-19. The CDR3 is CASSLAAGSTDTQYF. In DNA, the CDR3 is TGTGCCAGCAGCCTAGCGGCCGGGAGTACAGATACGCAGTATTTT.